The present T cell receptor beta chain was sequenced within a study of CD8 T cells in Susac syndrome (dated by TCRdb to about 2019). Background for the entire study: The study used repertoire sequencing to test whether antigen drove CD8+ T cell activation and differentiation in Susac syndrome.

Peripheral blood CD8+ and CD4+ T cells from healthy donors, Susac syndrome patients and multiple sclerosis patients were profiled by high-throughput TCR beta sequencing. The multiple sclerosis controls were treatment-naive patients who had stable or active relapsing-remitting disease and met the revised McDonald criteria. Bulk CD8+ and CD4+ T cells were purified by magnetic negative isolation, while CD8+ TEMRA cells were enriched using FACS. Blood was drawn into EDTA tubes, processed within 24 hours, and PBMCs were isolated by density gradient centrifugation. PBMCs intended for TCR sequencing were cryopreserved in liquid nitrogen and were subsequently thawed in a 37 degrees C water bath. A purity of at least 90% was achieved for sorted or isolated CD4+, CD8+ and CD8+ TEMRA cells. Notes on this clonotype: This receptor's antigen is unknown. Per-base qualities were not stored, and no clone one base away is much larger.

V is cut back by 7 bases and J by 4 bases, with 10 bases in the junction unmatched. The CDR3 starts with the cysteine, ends with the phenylalanine, and has 15 residues. The only DNA kept is the CDR3, 45 bases in frame from the first base. CDR1 and CDR2 (MNHEY, SVGAGI) derive from the germline V gene. RNA was extracted with the RNeasy kit and roughly 0.5 to 1 ug was reverse transcribed using random hexamers. The immunoSEQ multiplex PCR assay, covering 54 Vbeta and 13 Jbeta segments, was used to amplify TCR beta CDR3 regions. To correct PCR amplification bias, a synthetic template baseline was used for both primer optimization and computational correction. In the authors' own workflow: Reads were assigned to V, D and J genes according to IMGT and analyzed in immunoSEQ Analyzer, with only productive sequences retained. Clonality was computed as one minus Shannon entropy normalized by log2 of the number of productive unique sequences. For each patient and control, public and private clones were evaluated within the 100 most prevalent clones. A clone was defined as Susac-specific if it was absent from the healthy and MS cohorts, from roughly 1,000 published viral clones and from other ImmuneACCESS disease sequences. TCRdb ran its own pipeline on the public reads, namely fastp trimming at Q25 and MiXCR clone calling, and kept in-frame beta chains. Rows with one shared CDR3 protein collapse into an entry with the most common genes and DNA. TCRdb, rather than the study authors, made the V and J calls. The sample table lists approximately 70,000 distinct CDR3 sequences, 96% of them with a count of one. The ten biggest clones cover over 0.09% of the sample.

General conclusions and limits of the study: The number of individuals in the TCR sequencing and HLA analysis was recognized as being relatively small.

The origin of this receptor is a human donor with multiple sclerosis. The sequenced sample was CD4+ T cells from PBMCs. The chain was built from TRBV6-5 and TRBJ1-2, with TRBD1 matching 9 junction bases. This receptor carries the CDR3 CASTHRGRGGYGYTF. The DNA sequence is given as TGTGCCAGCACCCACAGGGGGCGCGGCGGCTATGGCTACACCTTC.